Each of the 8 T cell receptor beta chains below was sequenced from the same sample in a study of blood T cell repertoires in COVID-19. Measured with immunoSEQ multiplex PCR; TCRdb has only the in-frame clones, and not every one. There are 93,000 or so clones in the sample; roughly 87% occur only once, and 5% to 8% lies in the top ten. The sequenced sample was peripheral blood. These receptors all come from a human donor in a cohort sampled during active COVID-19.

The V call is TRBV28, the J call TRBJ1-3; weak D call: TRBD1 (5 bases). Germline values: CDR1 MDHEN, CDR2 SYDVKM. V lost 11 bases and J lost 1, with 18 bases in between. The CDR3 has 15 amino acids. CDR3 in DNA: TGTGCCTCCTGCAGGGTCAAGAATTCTGGAAACACCATATATTTT. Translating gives CASCRVKNSGNTIYF.

The CDR3 DNA sequence: TGCGCCAGCAGCCAAGCTCCAGGGACCTACGAGCAGTACTTC. Its protein is CASSQAPGTYEQYF. The rearrangement joins TRBV4-1 to TRBJ2-7; D perhaps matches TRBD1 (5 bases). Germline assignment: CDR1 MGHRA and CDR2 YSYEKL. The length of the CDR3 is 14 residues. Trimming cost V 1 base and J 2 bases, with 9 bases left between them.

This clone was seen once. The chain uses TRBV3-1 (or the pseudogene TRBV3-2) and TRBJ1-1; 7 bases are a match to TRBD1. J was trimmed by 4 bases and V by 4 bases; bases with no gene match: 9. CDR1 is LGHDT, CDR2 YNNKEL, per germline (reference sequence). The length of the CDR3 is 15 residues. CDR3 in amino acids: CASSPHDRAGTEAFF. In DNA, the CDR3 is TGTGCCAGCAGCCCGCACGACAGGGCTGGCACTGAAGCTTTCTTT.

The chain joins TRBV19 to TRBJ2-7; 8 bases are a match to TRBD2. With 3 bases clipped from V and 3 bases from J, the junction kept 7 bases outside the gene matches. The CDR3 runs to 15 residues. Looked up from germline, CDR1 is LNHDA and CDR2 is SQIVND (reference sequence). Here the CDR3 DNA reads TGTGCCAGTAGTATCGGGGGACTAGGGCTCTACGAGCAGTACTTC. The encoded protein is CASSIGGLGLYEQYF.

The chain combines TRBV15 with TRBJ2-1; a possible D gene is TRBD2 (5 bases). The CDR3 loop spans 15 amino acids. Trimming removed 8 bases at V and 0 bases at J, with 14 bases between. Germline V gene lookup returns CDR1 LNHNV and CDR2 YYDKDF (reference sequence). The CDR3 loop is CATGGAPSSYNEQFF. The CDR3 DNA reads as TGTGCCACCGGAGGTGCACCTAGCTCCTACAATGAGCAGTTCTTC.

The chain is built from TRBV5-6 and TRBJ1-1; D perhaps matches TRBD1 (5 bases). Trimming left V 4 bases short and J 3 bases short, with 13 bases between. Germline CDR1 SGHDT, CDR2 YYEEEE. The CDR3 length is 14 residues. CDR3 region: CASSTGTYYTEAFF. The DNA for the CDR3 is TGTGCCAGCAGCACCGGGACTTATTACACTGAAGCTTTCTTT. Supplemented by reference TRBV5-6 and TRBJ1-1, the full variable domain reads DAGVTQSPTHLIKTRGQQVTLRCSPKSGHDTVSWYQQALGQGPQFIFQYYEEEERQRGNFPDRFSGHQFPNYSSELNVNALLLGDSALYLCASSTGTYYTEAFFGQGTRLTVV.

The CDR3 region is CASSFGVGSEQFF. For the CDR3, the DNA is TGTGCCAGCAGCTTTGGGGTTGGGAGTGAGCAGTTCTTC. This chain connects TRBV7-8 to TRBJ2-1; a possible D gene is TRBD2 (5 bases). Trimming took 3 bases from V and 9 from J, leaving 12 bases between them. Per the germline V gene, CDR1 is SGHVS and CDR2 is FQNEAQ. This CDR3 has 13 residues. The variable domain in full, completed from reference TRBV7-8 and TRBJ2-1, reads GAGVSQSPRYKVAKRGQDVALRCDPISGHVSLFWYQQALGQGPEFLTYFQNEAQLDKSGLPSDRFFAERPEGSVSTLKIQRTQQEDSAVYLCASSFGVGSEQFFGPGTRLTVL.

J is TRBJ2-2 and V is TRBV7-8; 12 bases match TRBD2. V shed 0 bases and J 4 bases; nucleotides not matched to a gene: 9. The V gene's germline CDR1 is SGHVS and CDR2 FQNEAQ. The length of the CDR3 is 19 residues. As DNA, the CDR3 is TGTGCCAGCAGCTTAGCTCTAGCGGGAGGGGTCATAGGCACCGGGGAGCTGTTTTTT. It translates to CASSLALAGGVIGTGELFF.